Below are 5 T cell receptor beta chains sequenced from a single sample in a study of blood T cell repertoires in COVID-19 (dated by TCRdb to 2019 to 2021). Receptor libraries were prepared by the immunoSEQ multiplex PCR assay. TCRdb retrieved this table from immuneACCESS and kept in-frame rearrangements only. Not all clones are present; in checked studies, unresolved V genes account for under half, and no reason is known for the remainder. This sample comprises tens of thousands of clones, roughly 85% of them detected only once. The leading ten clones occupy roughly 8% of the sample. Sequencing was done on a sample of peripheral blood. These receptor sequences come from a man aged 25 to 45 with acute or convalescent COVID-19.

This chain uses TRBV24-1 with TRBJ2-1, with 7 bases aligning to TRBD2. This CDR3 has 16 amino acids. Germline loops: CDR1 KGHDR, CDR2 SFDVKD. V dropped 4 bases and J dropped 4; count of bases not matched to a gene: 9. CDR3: CATSDPQGGIYNEQFF. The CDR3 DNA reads TGTGCCACCAGTGACCCCCAGGGAGGGATATACAATGAGCAGTTCTTC.

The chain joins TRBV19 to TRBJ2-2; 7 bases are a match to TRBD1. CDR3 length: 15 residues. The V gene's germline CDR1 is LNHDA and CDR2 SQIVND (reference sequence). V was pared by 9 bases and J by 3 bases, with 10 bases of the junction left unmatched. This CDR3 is CARKVEGADTGELFF. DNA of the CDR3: TGTGCCAGAAAGGTTGAGGGGGCGGACACCGGGGAGCTGTTTTTT.

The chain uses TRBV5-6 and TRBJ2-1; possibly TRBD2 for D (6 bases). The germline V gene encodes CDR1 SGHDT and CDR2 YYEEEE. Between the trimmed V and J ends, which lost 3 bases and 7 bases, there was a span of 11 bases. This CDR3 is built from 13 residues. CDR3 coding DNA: TGTGCCAGCAGCTCTGGGACTTTGAATGAGCAGTTCTTC. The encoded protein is CASSSGTLNEQFF.

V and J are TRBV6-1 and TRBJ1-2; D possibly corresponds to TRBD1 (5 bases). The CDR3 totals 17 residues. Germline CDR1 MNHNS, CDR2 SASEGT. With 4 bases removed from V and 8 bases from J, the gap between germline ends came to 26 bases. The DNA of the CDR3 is TGTGCCAGCAGTGTCCAGAGTCCTCGAACCCGTGGGGCCGGCTACACCTTC. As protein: CASSVQSPRTRGAGYTF.

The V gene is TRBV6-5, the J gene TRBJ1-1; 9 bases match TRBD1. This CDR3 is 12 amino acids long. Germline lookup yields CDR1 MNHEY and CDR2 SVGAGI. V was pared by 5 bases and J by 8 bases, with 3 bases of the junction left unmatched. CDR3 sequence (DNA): TGTGCCAGCAGTCGGGACAGGGACGAAGCTTTCTTT. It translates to CASSRDRDEAFF.